A selection of T cell receptor beta chains follows, all from one sample in a study of T-cell memory formation after mild COVID-19. Using its own MiXCR run on the 5' RACE reads, TCRdb lists one record per CDR3 protein. The repertoire holds roughly 48,000 distinct CDR3 sequences, with roughly a quarter as singletons. The sample taken for sequencing was PBMCs or a T cell subset sorted from them (not recorded which). The source is a man aged 18 to 35 who had mild COVID-19 (a few samples of this study predate the infection). Cell type and time point are not known. Both conserved end residues are part of each CDR3. Fields, in order: D gene, V gene, J gene, clone size, CDR3 length, CDR3 DNA, CDR3 protein. D genes are given only for firm matches. Clone size appears in some rows only: once, few, many, or a class for an expanded clone.

>TRBD1|TRBV6-5|TRBJ1-5|.|13
TGTGCCAGCGGGGACAGGGGGAATCAGCCCCAGCATTTT
CASGDRGNQPQHF
>.|TRBV4-3|TRBJ2-1|.|18
TGCGCCAGCAGCCAAGATAGAGGGCGTTGGAGCTCCTACAATGAGCAGTTCTTC
CASSQDRGRWSSYNEQFF
>TRBD2|TRBV9|TRBJ2-5|few|15
TGTGCCAGCAGCGGACTAGCGGGGGGAGCAGAGACCCAGTACTTC
CASSGLAGGAETQYF
>.|TRBV5-5|TRBJ2-7|few|13
TGTGCCAGCAGCGTCAGGGTAGCCTACGAGCAGTACTTC
CASSVRVAYEQYF
>.|TRBV13|TRBJ2-5|.|16
TGTGCCAGCAGCTTAGCGGGGTTAGGGGGACAAGAGACCCAGTACTTC
CASSLAGLGGQETQYF
>.|TRBV20-1|TRBJ2-1|few|13
TGCAGTGCTAGAGTTGTACAGTTAAATGAGCAGTTCTTC
CSARVVQLNEQFF
>.|TRBV7-2|TRBJ2-4|.|15
TGTGCCAGCAGCATTCGGCGACTAGCCAAAAACATTCAGTACTTC
CASSIRRLAKNIQYF
>.|TRBV20-1|TRBJ1-1|.|14
TGCAGTGCTAGAGGACAGCTAATGAACACTGAAGCTTTCTTT
CSARGQLMNTEAFF
>TRBD1|TRBV28|TRBJ2-1|.|14
TGTGCCAGCAGTTGGGACAGGGGGCAAGGTGAGCAGTTCTTC
CASSWDRGQGEQFF
>TRBD1|TRBV25-1|TRBJ2-3|few|16
TGTGCCAGCAGTGAATATCGGGGACAGGGCACAGATACGCAGTATTTT
CASSEYRGQGTDTQYF
>TRBD1|TRBV29-1|TRBJ2-1|.|12
TGCAGCCATGACAGGGCGGTCAATGAGCAGTTCTTC
CSHDRAVNEQFF
>.|TRBV20-1|TRBJ2-1|few|13
TGCAGTGCTTACCGGGACACCTACAATGAGCAGTTCTTC
CSAYRDTYNEQFF
>TRBD1|TRBV6-1|TRBJ2-1|.|16
TGTGCCAGCAGTGAAGCCTGGGACAGCTCCTACAATGAGCAGTTCTTC
CASSEAWDSSYNEQFF
>TRBD2|TRBV6-1|TRBJ2-7|many|14
TGTGCCAGCAGCGAAGGCGGGGGCTCCTACGAGCAGTACTTC
CASSEGGGSYEQYF
>.|TRBV12-3/TRBV12-4|TRBJ2-3|.|16
TGTGCCAGCAGTTTACTTTTCGACGGTGGCACAGATACGCAGTATTTT
CASSLLFDGGTDTQYF
>TRBD2|TRBV3-1|TRBJ2-3|few|17
TGTGCCAGCAGCCAAGTGAGCGGGGGGGCCGTCGGAGATACGCAGTATTTT
CASSQVSGGAVGDTQYF
>.|TRBV20-1|TRBJ2-5|.|16
TGCAGTGCTCCCGGTGGGATCAACAGCGCTGAAGAGACCCAGTACTTC
CSAPGGINSAEETQYF
>.|TRBV6-6|TRBJ1-2|many|17
TGTGCCAGCAGTTCCCACCGGGACCTCAGAAGGGACTATGGCTACACCTTC
CASSSHRDLRRDYGYTF
>TRBD2|TRBV28|TRBJ2-2|few|16
TGTGCCAGCCGGCGAATTAGCGGGGGCGGGTCCGGGGAGCTGTTTTTT
CASRRISGGGSGELFF
>TRBD2|TRBV6-5|TRBJ2-3|few|16
TGTGCCAGCAGTTCTAAGACTAGCGGGTTTACAGATACGCAGTATTTT
CASSSKTSGFTDTQYF
>.|TRBV5-1|TRBJ1-6|few|14
TGCGCCAGCAGCCCGGTAAGGACCGGCTCACCCCTCCACTTT
CASSPVRTGSPLHF
>.|TRBV12-3/TRBV12-4|TRBJ2-2|few|15
TGTGCCAGCAGTTTAGACAGGGTGGTCACCGGGGAGCTGTTTTTT
CASSLDRVVTGELFF
>.|TRBV7-2|TRBJ2-5|few|15
TGTGCCAGCAGCCCAACCGGGGGAACCCAAGAGACCCAGTACTTC
CASSPTGGTQETQYF
>.|TRBV7-6|TRBJ2-5|.|16
TGTGCCAGCAGCTCCCGAGGGGGGGGGCCTTTTCAGACCCAGTACTTC
CASSSRGGGPFQTQYF
>TRBD1|TRBV7-9|TRBJ1-5|.|16
TGTGCCAGCAGCCCCCCGGGGACAGGGGGCACTCAGCCCCAGCATTTT
CASSPPGTGGTQPQHF
>.|TRBV7-9|TRBJ1-3|.|17
TGTGCCAGCAGCTTGCACTCGGGACCGAACTCTGGAAACACCATATATTTT
CASSLHSGPNSGNTIYF
>TRBD1|TRBV7-2|TRBJ2-3|.|15
TGTGCCAGCAGCTGGACAGGGCGCCTCACAGATACGCAGTATTTT
CASSWTGRLTDTQYF
>TRBD2|TRBV19|TRBJ2-5|many|15
TGTGCCAGTAGTATGACTAGCGGGGGGCTTACAACCCAGTACTTC
CASSMTSGGLTTQYF
>.|TRBV7-9|TRBJ1-1|.|14
TGTGCCAGCAGCTTAGTGTCGGGGAGCGCTGAAGCTTTCTTT
CASSLVSGSAEAFF
>TRBD1|TRBV4-1|TRBJ2-7|few|14
TGCGCCAGCAGCCTAACCGGGACAGAGGGCGAGCAGTACTTC
CASSLTGTEGEQYF
>TRBD2|TRBV3-1|TRBJ2-1|few|15
TGTGCCAGCAGCCAGGGACTAGCGGCGCTCAATGAGCAGTTCTTC
CASSQGLAALNEQFF
>.|TRBV4-1|TRBJ1-4|.|12
TGCGCCAGCAGCCAAGGGGGATCAAAACTGTTTTTT
CASSQGGSKLFF
>.|TRBV12-3/TRBV12-4|TRBJ2-2|.|14
TGTTCCAGCAGTTTTACAGGGAGTGCCGGGGAGCTGTTTTTT
CSSSFTGSAGELFF
>TRBD2|TRBV12-3/TRBV12-4|TRBJ2-5|.|16
TGTGCCAGCAGCTCGCGGACTAGCGGGGGCGGGGAGACCCAGTACTTC
CASSSRTSGGGETQYF
>.|TRBV29-1|TRBJ2-5|few|11
TGCAGCGTTGGAGGGTATGAGACCCAGTACTTC
CSVGGYETQYF
>TRBD1|TRBV5-5|TRBJ2-6|.|17
TGTGCCAGCAGCATCGGGACAGATGATTCTGGGGCCAACGTCCTGACTTTC
CASSIGTDDSGANVLTF
>.|TRBV6-6|TRBJ2-5|.|15
TGTGCCAGCAGTTACTCGCCTAGTCTTCAGGAGACCCAGTACTTC
CASSYSPSLQETQYF
>.|TRBV21-1|TRBJ2-5|.|15
TGTGCCAGCAGCAACCTAGGGACAGCCCAAGAGACCCAGTACTTC
CASSNLGTAQETQYF
>TRBD1|TRBV4-1|TRBJ2-7|.|15
TGCGCCAGCAGCCAAGGACAGGGAGTAGCCTACGAGCAGTACTTC
CASSQGQGVAYEQYF
>TRBD1|TRBV12-3/TRBV12-4|TRBJ2-7|.|15
TGTGCCAGCAGTTGGACAGGGGGACTCGGGTACGAGCAGTACTTC
CASSWTGGLGYEQYF
>TRBD2|TRBV15|TRBJ2-3|.|15
TGTGCCACCAGCAGAGATTGGACTAGCGGGGTCATGCAGTATTTT
CATSRDWTSGVMQYF
>.|TRBV12-3/TRBV12-4|TRBJ2-3|few|11
TGTGCCAGCAACCTTGGGGATACGCAGTATTTT
CASNLGDTQYF
>.|TRBV7-9|TRBJ2-6|many|15
TGTGCCAGCAGCTCGCACAGCTCTGGGGCCAACGTCCTGACTTTC
CASSSHSSGANVLTF
>.|TRBV11-2|TRBJ2-2|.|14
TGTGCCAGCACCCTGACTAGACTGGCCGGGGAGCTGTTTTTT
CASTLTRLAGELFF
>TRBD1|TRBV7-3|TRBJ2-6|few|18
TGTGCCAGCACGTTACGGGACAGGTTTATCTCTGGGGCCAACGTCCTGACTTTC
CASTLRDRFISGANVLTF
>.|TRBV9|TRBJ1-6|.|16
TGTGCCAGCAGCGGGATGGACACAAGTAGGAATTCACCCCTCCACTTT
CASSGMDTSRNSPLHF
>TRBD2|TRBV24-1|TRBJ2-2|many|17
TGTGCCACCAGTGATAGACGGCAAGCGGGGAGCACCGGGGAGCTGTTTTTT
CATSDRRQAGSTGELFF
>.|TRBV4-1|TRBJ2-3|few|14
TGCGCCAGCAGCCAACCATCCTCCGGAGATACGCAGTATTTT
CASSQPSSGDTQYF
>TRBD1|TRBV6-5|TRBJ2-2|.|14
TGTGCCAGCAGTCGACAGGGATCCACCGGGGAGCTGTTTTTT
CASSRQGSTGELFF
>TRBD2|TRBV12-3/TRBV12-4|TRBJ2-4|.|18
TGTGCCAGCAGTTCATGGACTAGCGGGGGATACCCAGGAAACATTCAGTACTTC
CASSSWTSGGYPGNIQYF
>TRBD2|TRBV5-1|TRBJ2-1|few|15
TGCGCCAGCAGCTTCACTAGCGGGGGGACAGATGAGCAGTTCTTC
CASSFTSGGTDEQFF